Listed below are T cell receptor beta chains from one sample, sequenced in a study of blood T cell repertoires in COVID-19. TCRdb keeps only in-frame clones here, not all; method: immunoSEQ multiplex PCR. Here the sample spans over 150,000 clones, roughly 88% being singletons. Specimen: peripheral blood. The receptors were gathered from a woman aged 80 or over with active or convalescent COVID-19. CDR3s include the opening cysteine and the closing phenylalanine or tryptophan. The order of the fields is J gene, V gene, clone size, CDR3 length, D gene, CDR3 protein, CDR3 DNA. D genes are given only for firm matches. Not every row has a clone size; where given, it reads once, few, many or a size class.

TRBJ1-6,TRBV13,-,16,TRBD1,CASSVRQGAQESPLHF,TGTGCCAGCAGCGTACGACAGGGGGCCCAGGAATCACCCCTCCACTTT
TRBJ2-7,TRBV30,-,12,TRBD1,CAWSDQGDEQYF,TGTGCCTGGAGTGATCAGGGGGACGAGCAGTACTTC
TRBJ1-6,TRBV13,-,18,TRBD1,CASSLRLIGTGDNSPLHF,TGTGCCAGCAGCCTACGCCTAATTGGGACAGGGGATAATTCACCCCTCCACTTT
TRBJ2-7,TRBV6-5,-,15,TRBD1,CASSSNQQGNNEQYF,TGTGCCAGCAGTTCCAACCAACAGGGGAACAACGAGCAGTACTTC
TRBJ1-6,TRBV19,once,14,-,CASSIGQGHSPLHF,TGTGCCAGTAGTATCGGGCAGGGGCATTCACCCCTCCACTTT
TRBJ1-3,TRBV3-1/TRBV3-2,-,16,-,CASSQGALRRGNTIYF,TGTGCCAGCAGCCAAGGGGCCCTCCGCAGGGGAAACACCATATATTTT
TRBJ2-5,TRBV30,-,15,TRBD1,CAWSPGTGRQETQYF,TGTGCCTGGAGTCCCGGGACAGGGAGGCAAGAGACCCAGTACTTC
TRBJ1-2,TRBV6-2/TRBV6-3,-,14,-,CASSTYDPGHGYTF,TGTGCCAGCAGTACTTACGACCCTGGGCATGGCTACACCTTC
TRBJ2-1,TRBV10-3,-,14,TRBD2,CAIRGLAGGDEQFF,TGTGCCATCAGGGGACTAGCGGGGGGAGATGAGCAGTTCTTC
TRBJ1-3,TRBV6-5,-,14,-,CASSYDRTGNTIYF,TGTGCCAGCAGTTACGACAGGACTGGAAACACCATATATTTT
TRBJ1-1,TRBV5-1,-,16,-,CASSLALQGPNTEAFF,TGCGCCAGCAGCTTGGCGCTACAGGGCCCGAACACTGAAGCTTTCTTT
TRBJ1-5,TRBV13,-,14,-,CASSLSGRNQPQHF,TGTGCCAGCAGCTTATCAGGGAGGAATCAGCCCCAGCATTTT
TRBJ1-2,TRBV6-1,-,13,-,CASSEARVTGYTF,TGTGCCAGCAGTGAAGCGCGGGTCACCGGCTACACCTTC
TRBJ1-1,TRBV18,-,15,TRBD1,CASSFQGDAFTEAFF,TGTGCCAGCTCATTCCAGGGGGATGCTTTCACTGAAGCTTTCTTT
TRBJ1-1,TRBV6-6,-,16,TRBD1,CASSYSPGGFGTEAFF,TGTGCCAGCAGTTACTCGCCAGGGGGCTTCGGCACTGAAGCTTTCTTT
TRBJ1-2,TRBV4-1,-,15,-,CASSQEAGQNYGYTF,TGCGCCAGCAGCCAAGAGGCAGGGCAGAACTATGGCTACACCTTC
TRBJ2-7,TRBV7-9,-,17,TRBD2,CASSLGTSGGWSYEQYF,TGTGCCAGCAGCTTAGGGACTAGCGGGGGGTGGTCCTACGAGCAGTACTTC
TRBJ2-2,TRBV14,-,15,TRBD1,CASSQETGYTGELFF,TGTGCCAGCAGCCAAGAGACAGGGTACACCGGGGAGCTGTTTTTT
TRBJ2-1,TRBV11-2,-,17,TRBD2,CASSLVSGTSGRSEQFF,TGTGCCAGCAGCTTAGTGTCCGGGACTAGCGGTAGGAGTGAGCAGTTCTTC
TRBJ1-6,TRBV20-1,-,17,-,CSASPGGLSSYNSPLHF,TGCAGTGCTAGTCCAGGCGGACTGAGCTCCTATAATTCACCCCTCCACTTT
TRBJ2-7,TRBV6-2/TRBV6-3,-,16,TRBD2,CASSYEPGGALYEQYF,TGTGCCAGCAGTTACGAACCGGGGGGGGCTCTCTACGAGCAGTACTTC
TRBJ2-5,TRBV9,-,15,TRBD2,CASSVGEGRVETQYF,TGTGCCAGCAGCGTAGGGGAGGGGAGGGTAGAGACCCAGTACTTC
TRBJ1-2,TRBV4-3,-,15,-,CASSQAGQGPRGYTF,TGCGCCAGCAGCCAAGCTGGTCAGGGCCCCAGGGGCTACACCTTC
TRBJ1-5,TRBV6-2/TRBV6-3,-,18,TRBD1,CASSYQSWDRARNQPQHF,TGTGCCAGCAGTTACCAATCTTGGGACAGGGCCCGCAATCAGCCCCAGCATTTT
TRBJ1-2,TRBV6-5,-,14,-,CASSYGQGLYGYTF,TGTGCCAGCAGTTACGGCCAGGGGCTCTATGGCTACACCTTC
TRBJ2-5,TRBV10-3,-,15,-,CAISEGDLYQETQYF,TGTGCCATCAGTGAAGGGGACTTGTACCAAGAGACCCAGTACTTC
TRBJ1-2,TRBV5-6,-,14,-,CASSSLQGNYGYTF,TGTGCCAGCAGCTCGTTACAGGGAAACTATGGCTACACCTTC
TRBJ2-1,TRBV7-2,-,16,-,CASSLALGGSYNEQFF,TGTGCCAGCAGCTTAGCGTTGGGGGGCTCCTACAATGAGCAGTTCTTC
TRBJ2-3,TRBV7-6,once,17,TRBD2,CASSFPSGGESTDTQYF,TGTGCCAGCAGCTTCCCTAGCGGGGGGGAAAGCACAGATACGCAGTATTTT
TRBJ1-2,TRBV29-1,-,11,TRBD1,CSVAGTVGYTF,TGCAGCGTCGCCGGGACAGTTGGCTACACCTTC
TRBJ1-1,TRBV7-2,few,19,TRBD1,CASSLVASQSGGQGPEAFF,TGTGCCAGCAGCTTAGTCGCAAGCCAGTCAGGAGGACAGGGACCTGAAGCTTTCTTT
TRBJ1-1,TRBV2,-,14,-,CASSPGHPNTEAFF,TGTGCCAGCAGTCCGGGACACCCAAACACTGAAGCTTTCTTT
TRBJ1-1,TRBV4-1,-,16,TRBD1,CASSRGQGVRDTEAFF,TGCGCCAGCAGCCGGGGACAGGGGGTTAGGGACACTGAAGCTTTCTTT
TRBJ2-7,TRBV18,-,14,-,CASSLNQVSYEQYF,TGTGCCAGCTCATTGAATCAGGTCTCCTACGAGCAGTACTTC
TRBJ1-2,TRBV6-5,-,14,-,CASTQPGDRRGYTF,TGTGCCAGCACTCAACCGGGGGACCGGAGGGGCTACACCTTC